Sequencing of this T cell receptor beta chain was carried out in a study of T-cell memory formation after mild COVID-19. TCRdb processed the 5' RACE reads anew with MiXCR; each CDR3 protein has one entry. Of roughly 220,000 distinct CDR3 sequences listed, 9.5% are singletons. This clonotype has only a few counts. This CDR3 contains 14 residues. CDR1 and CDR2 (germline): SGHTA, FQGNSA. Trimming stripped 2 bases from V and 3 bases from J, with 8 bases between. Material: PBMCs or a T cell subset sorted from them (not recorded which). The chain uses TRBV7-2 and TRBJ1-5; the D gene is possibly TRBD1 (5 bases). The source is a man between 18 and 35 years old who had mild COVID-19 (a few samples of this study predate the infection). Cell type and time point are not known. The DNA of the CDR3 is TGTGCCAGCAGCTTATGGGGGATCAATCAGCCCCAGCATTTT. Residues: CASSLWGINQPQHF.